The TCR beta chain described here comes from a study of blood T cell repertoires in COVID-19. Study information: Whether acute or convalescent, the COVID-19 samples came from the United States, Italy and Spain. PBMCs, B-cell-depleted T cells, or T cells provided the cDNA or gDNA that made up the material.

Trimming cost V 2 bases and J 2 bases; bases outside gene matches: 8. The length of the CDR3 is 17 residues. Germline V lookup: CDR1 SEHNR, CDR2 FQNEAQ (reference sequence). As processed by the authors: Researchers report that nucleated cell counts were estimated from reference gene primer amplification. Measured with immunoSEQ multiplex PCR; TCRdb has only the in-frame clones, and not every one. The V and J calls and clone size are taken from that table; D and trimming were inferred from the DNA. The sample lists 250,000 to 350,000 clones, roughly 90% occurring once. The specimen sequenced was peripheral blood. This chain uses TRBV7-9 with TRBJ1-2; 10 positions agree with TRBD1. This sequence originates from a woman aged 45 to 65 with active or convalescent COVID-19. The CDR3 DNA is TGTGCCAGCAGCTTATCGACAGGGGGCACCCTCAACTATGGCTACACCTTC. It is translated as CASSLSTGGTLNYGYTF.